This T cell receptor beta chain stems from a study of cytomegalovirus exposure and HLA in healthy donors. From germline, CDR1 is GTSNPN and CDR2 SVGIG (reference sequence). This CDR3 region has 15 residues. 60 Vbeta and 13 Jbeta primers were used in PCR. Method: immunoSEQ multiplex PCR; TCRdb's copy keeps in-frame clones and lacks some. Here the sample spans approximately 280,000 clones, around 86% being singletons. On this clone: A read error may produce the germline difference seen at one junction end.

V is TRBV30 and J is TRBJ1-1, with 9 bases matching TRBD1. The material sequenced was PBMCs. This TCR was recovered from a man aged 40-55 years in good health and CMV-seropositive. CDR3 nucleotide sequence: TGTGCCTGGAGTACGAACAGGGGGCGGGTTACTGAAGCTCTCTTT. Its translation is CAWSTNRGRVTEALF.